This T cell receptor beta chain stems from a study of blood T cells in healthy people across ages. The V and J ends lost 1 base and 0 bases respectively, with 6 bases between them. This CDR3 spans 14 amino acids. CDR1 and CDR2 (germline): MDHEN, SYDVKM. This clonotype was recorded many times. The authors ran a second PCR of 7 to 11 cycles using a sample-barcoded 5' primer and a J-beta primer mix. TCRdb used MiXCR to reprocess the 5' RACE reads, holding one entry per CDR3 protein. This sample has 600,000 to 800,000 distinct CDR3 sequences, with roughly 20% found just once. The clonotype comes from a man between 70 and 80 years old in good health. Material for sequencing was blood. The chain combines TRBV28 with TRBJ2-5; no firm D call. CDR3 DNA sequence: TGTGCCAGCAGTTTATTTGTAAACCAAGAGACCCAGTACTTC. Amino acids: CASSLFVNQETQYF. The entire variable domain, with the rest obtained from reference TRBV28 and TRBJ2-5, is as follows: DVKVTQSSRYLVKRTGEKVFLECVQDMDHENMFWYRQDPGLGLRLIYFSYDVKMKEKGDIPEGYSVSREKKERFSLILESASTNQTSMYLCASSLFVNQETQYFGPGTRLLVL.